Following are 29 T cell receptor beta chains from one sample sequenced in a study of T cell repertoires in cytomegalovirus infection (dated by TCRdb to between 2019 and 2020). Reads for this sample came from an Illumina HiSeq 1500. TCRdb reran the public reads through fastp at Q25 and MiXCR, keeping productive beta chains. Each CDR3 protein gets just one entry, which takes the most common genes and DNA from the rows behind it. This sample is represented by under 600,000 distinct CDR3 sequences; 16% of them were singletons. The ten most abundant clones make up more than 20% of the sample. Sequenced: CD8+ T cells from PBMCs. All receptors derive from a human donor in good health (CMV status not recorded). Some clones in this sample may be carry-over from other donors' samples.

This clonotype was seen repeatedly, ten times or more. The chain is built from TRBV4-1 and TRBJ1-5, with TRBD1 as a possible D gene (5 bases). The germline V and J ends were trimmed by 4 bases and 9 bases, with 19 bases remaining between them. Germline CDR1 and CDR2: MGHRA and YSYEKL. The CDR3 extends over 15 amino acids. The DNA of the CDR3 is TGCGCCAGCAGCCCGTTGGACCGGGGGGTATCGCCCCAGCATTTT. Its translation: CASSPLDRGVSPQHF.

The V call is TRBV20-1, the J call TRBJ1-2; 7 bases map to TRBD1. Trimming took 4 bases from V and 8 from J; bases not matched to a gene: 7. The germline CDR1 and CDR2 sequences are DFQATT and SNEGSKA (reference sequence). The CDR3 has 12 amino acids. The CDR3 loop reads CSAMTGNEGYTF. CDR3 nucleotide sequence: TGCAGTGCTATGACAGGGAATGAAGGCTACACCTTC.

This clonotype was recorded many times. This chain links TRBV6-1 with TRBJ2-3, with a weak D call TRBD2 (6 bases). The germline V gene has CDR1 MNHNS and CDR2 SASEGT. CDR3 length equals 17 residues. The V and J ends lost 2 bases and 2 bases respectively, with 17 bases between them. The CDR3: CASSESGVSFPTDTQYF. The CDR3 nucleotides read TGTGCCAGCAGTGAATCGGGAGTGTCCTTTCCCACAGATACGCAGTATTTT.

There are many counts of this clonotype. V and J are TRBV11-2 and TRBJ1-1, with no clear D. V lost 2 bases to trimming and J lost 0 bases, with 13 bases between them. The CDR3 contains 16 residues. CDR1 SGHAT and CDR2 FQNNGV come from the germline V gene. DNA for the CDR3: TGTGCCAGCAGCTTACTAGAGCCTGTATTGAACACTGAAGCTTTCTTT. It yields the protein CASSLLEPVLNTEAFF.

This clonotype was seen ten or more times. V gene TRBV2 combines with J gene TRBJ2-7; D perhaps matches TRBD1 (6 bases). Trimming took 3 bases from V and 3 from J, leaving 24 bases between them. Germline CDR1 SNHLY, CDR2 FYNNEI. CDR3 size: 18 residues. CDR3 coding DNA: TGTGCCAGCAGTGATGATCCGCAGGGGCACAGAAAAGACTACGAGCAGTACTTC. It is translated as CASSDDPQGHRKDYEQYF.

This clonotype was observed many times. DNA of the CDR3: TGTGCCAGCAGCTTTTGGGACAGGGTTAATCCCGGGGAGCTGTTTTTT. Translating it yields CASSFWDRVNPGELFF. The chain is built from TRBV11-2 and TRBJ2-2; 9 bases are shared with TRBD1. In germline, CDR1 is SGHAT, CDR2 FQNNGV. Trimming took 3 bases from V and 6 from J; bases not matched to a gene: 8. The CDR3 is made up of 16 amino acids. Complete variable domain (other parts from reference TRBV11-2 and TRBJ2-2): EAGVAQSPRYKIIEKRQSVAFWCNPISGHATLYWYQQILGQGPKLLIQFQNNGVVDDSQLPKDRFSAERLKGVDSTLKIQPAKLEDSAVYLCASSFWDRVNPGELFFGEGSRLTVL.

A few counts support this clonotype. The rearrangement links TRBV20-1 to TRBJ2-1; TRBD2 might be the D (5 bases). The CDR3 consists of 16 residues. Deletions cut 0 bases from V and 4 bases from J, with 16 bases between. The germline gives CDR1 DFQATT, CDR2 SNEGSKA (reference sequence). The CDR3 DNA is TGCAGTGCTAGAGATTGGTCGGAGGAAGTTTACAATGAGCAGTTCTTC. This gives the protein CSARDWSEEVYNEQFF.

V is TRBV27 and J is TRBJ2-4; unclear D gene. The CDR3 consists of 13 residues. Germline V gene lookup returns CDR1 MNHEY and CDR2 SMNVEV (reference sequence). Trimming left V 3 bases short and J 3 bases short, with 6 bases between. The CDR3 protein is CASSFGNKNIQYF. The CDR3 DNA reads TGTGCCAGCAGTTTTGGAAACAAAAACATTCAGTACTTC.

This clonotype was observed many times. The chain employs TRBV7-9 and TRBJ1-5; no definite D call. V was cut by 4 bases and J by 4 bases, with 11 bases left in between. CDR1 SEHNR and CDR2 FQNEAQ come from the germline V gene (reference sequence). This CDR3 has 14 amino acids. The CDR3 nucleotides are TGTGCCAGCAGCTCCGCGGCAGATAATCAGCCCCAGCATTTT. Translated, it gives CASSSAADNQPQHF.

This clonotype came up many times. V and J are TRBV7-2 and TRBJ2-7; 8 positions agree with TRBD1. Germline CDR1 is SGHTA and CDR2 is FQGNSA. V shed 5 bases, J shed 6 bases, and the junction held 15 bases outside the gene matches. The CDR3 length is 16 residues. CDR3 residues: CASSTHAGTGAPEQYF. The CDR3 DNA reads TGTGCCAGCAGCACCCATGCCGGGACAGGTGCCCCCGAGCAGTACTTC.

As regards this clonotype: Given the absence of the conserved phenylalanine or tryptophan at the CDR3 end, a read error is likely. The gene calls are TRBV7-4 and TRBJ2-7, with D possibly TRBD1 on 5 matching bases. Germline lookup yields CDR1 SGHVT and CDR2 SQSDAQ. The CDR3 loop spans 16 amino acids. Trimming removed 5 bases from V and 4 bases from J, with 21 bases in between. CDR3 loop: CASSPPDRIKGYEQYL. CDR3 DNA sequence: TGTGCCAGCAGCCCCCCGGACCGAATAAAGGGGTACGAGCAGTACTTA.

This clonotype has a count of ten or more. The gene calls are TRBV11-2 and TRBJ1-4, with D maybe TRBD1 (6 bases). Germline CDR1 SGHAT, CDR2 FQNNGV. Trimming removed 6 bases from V and 1 base from J, with 21 bases in between. The CDR3 spans 18 residues. In DNA form, the CDR3 reads TGTGCCAGCAGTTACCGGGGGGGGGCCCGGAGAACTAATGAAAAACTGTTTTTT. Its translation is CASSYRGGARRTNEKLFF.

To note about this clonotype: A much larger clone differs from this one at a single base, so this may be a read error. The chain recombines TRBV7-9 with TRBJ2-1; D not certain. Germline V gives CDR1 SEHNR, CDR2 FQNEAQ (reference sequence). CDR3 length: 15 amino acids. CDR3 DNA sequence: TGTGCCAGCAGCCCTATGGGTGGCTCCTACAATGTGCAGTTCTTC. Amino acid sequence: CASSPMGGSYNVQFF.

This clonotype was seen many times. The chain combines TRBV10-2 with TRBJ2-7; the D call may be TRBD1 or TRBD2 (6 bases each). Trimming cost V 7 bases and J 3 bases, with 13 bases left between them. This CDR3 contains 13 residues. Germline V gene sequence: CDR1 WSHSY, CDR2 SAAADI. CDR3 loop: CASTTGRNYEQYF. As DNA, the CDR3 is TGCGCCAGCACCACAGGGAGGAACTACGAGCAGTACTTC.

As regards this clonotype: A much larger clone sits a single nucleotide away, making a read error possible. V usage is TRBV5-1 and J usage is TRBJ1-2; the D is unclear. This CDR3 region has 13 residues. The germline V gene has CDR1 SGHRS and CDR2 YFSETQ. The V and J ends lost 4 bases and 8 bases respectively, with 15 bases between them. The CDR3 bases are TGCGCCAGCAGCAGCGGGAGTTCTGACGGCTACACCTTC. Its protein is CASSSGSSDGYTF.

This clonotype has just a few counts. V usage is TRBV27 and J usage is TRBJ2-7; no clear D gene. The V gene lost 6 bases and the J gene lost 0 bases, with 9 bases spanning the gap. Germline V gene lookup returns CDR1 MNHEY and CDR2 SMNVEV (reference sequence). The CDR3 is 13 residues long. CDR3: CASRDVASYEQYF. The CDR3 DNA reads TGTGCCAGCAGGGACGTGGCCTCCTACGAGCAGTACTTC.

This clonotype was observed at least ten times. The chain uses TRBV28 and TRBJ2-1; 13 bases fit TRBD2. The trim removed 3 bases at V and 9 bases at J, leaving 5 bases unmatched. This CDR3 is built from 15 residues. In germline, CDR1 is MDHEN, CDR2 SYDVKM. The CDR3 loop reads CASSFTSGRDREQFF. Written as DNA, the CDR3 is TGTGCCAGCAGTTTCACTAGCGGGAGGGATCGTGAGCAGTTCTTC.

V is TRBV19 and J is TRBJ2-7; TRBD1 aligns across 7 bases. The CDR3 is made up of 16 amino acids. The V gene end was trimmed by 8 bases and the J gene end by 4 bases; junction bases not matched to a gene: 17. CDR1 and CDR2 (germline): LNHDA, SQIVND (reference sequence). The CDR3 nucleotides are TGTGCCAGTGCAAACAGCTTAGACAGGGCAGAATACGAGCAGTACTTC. It specifies CASANSLDRAEYEQYF.

On this clonotype itself: This may come from a read error, since a much larger clone is one base off. This sequence joins TRBV12-3 or TRBV12-4 and TRBJ2-1; 9 positions agree with TRBD2. The CDR3 is 17 residues long. Trimming took 3 bases from V and 4 from J; bases not matched to a gene: 10. This CDR3 reads CASSFVKGLAAYNEQFF. Here the CDR3 DNA reads TGTGCCAGCAGTTTCGTGAAGGGACTAGCAGCTTACAATGAGCAGTTCTTC.

This clonotype has a count of ten or more. The chain is built from TRBV19 and TRBJ2-7; 8 bases are a match to TRBD1. With V trimmed by 2 bases and J by 0 bases, 15 bases remained unmatched. The CDR3 runs to 19 residues. The germline gives CDR1 LNHDA, CDR2 SQIVND (reference sequence). In DNA form, the CDR3 reads TGTGCCAGTAGTATATCGACGGCGGCAGGGGGCCGAAACTCCTACGAGCAGTACTTC. It encodes CASSISTAAGGRNSYEQYF.

This chain links TRBV27 with TRBJ2-7; 7 nucleotides align to TRBD2. This CDR3 has 15 amino acids. Per the germline V gene, CDR1 is MNHEY and CDR2 is SMNVEV (reference sequence). The junction had 12 bases not matched to a gene; V was cut back by 7 bases and J by 3 bases. The CDR3 DNA reads as TGTGCCAGCAAGCAAACTAGCGAGAGAATCTACGAGCAGTACTTC. This codes for CASKQTSERIYEQYF.

At least ten counts were recorded for this clonotype. CDR3 in amino acids: CASSMGTGRGSYTF. The CDR3, as DNA: TGTGCCAGCAGCATGGGGACAGGGAGAGGAAGCTACACCTTC. The rearrangement joins TRBV7-9 to TRBJ1-2, with 9 bases aligning to TRBD1. CDR1 SEHNR and CDR2 FQNEAQ come from the germline V gene (reference sequence). V was clipped by 5 bases and J by 9 bases; unmatched bases: 10. This CDR3 is built from 14 residues.

This clonotype was detected ten times or more. V and J are TRBV7-9 and TRBJ1-1; 11 nucleotides align to TRBD1. CDR1 and CDR2 (germline): SEHNR, FQNEAQ (reference sequence). Trimming took 6 bases from V and 6 from J; bases not matched to a gene: 12. This CDR3 is built from 16 residues. The CDR3 region has the DNA TGTGCCAGCAGGGATACTGTGGGACAGGGGGTACCTGAAGCTTTCTTT. Protein: CASRDTVGQGVPEAFF.

V usage is TRBV5-6 and J usage is TRBJ1-1; 7 nucleotides align to TRBD1. There are 16 residues in the CDR3. The V gene end was trimmed by 7 bases and the J gene end by 4 bases; junction bases not matched to a gene: 16. Germline values: CDR1 SGHDT, CDR2 YYEEEE. The CDR3 sequence: CASPPLKYRGCTEAFF. In nucleotides, the CDR3 is TGTGCCAGCCCTCCTCTAAAATACAGGGGATGCACTGAAGCTTTCTTT.

This clonotype occurred many times. The chain links TRBV7-9 to TRBJ2-7, with TRBD1 matching over 7 bases. The CDR3 extends over 14 amino acids. The V gene end was trimmed by 5 bases and the J gene end by 2 bases; junction bases not matched to a gene: 6. The germline gives CDR1 SEHNR, CDR2 FQNEAQ (reference sequence). The CDR3 DNA reads TGTGCCAGCAGCCATAGACAGGGCCCCTACGAGCAGTACTTC. Amino acids: CASSHRQGPYEQYF.

This clonotype was recorded at least ten times. The chain combines TRBV7-9 with TRBJ2-5, with 7 bases aligning to TRBD2. The CDR3 has 14 amino acids. Germline V lookup: CDR1 SEHNR, CDR2 FQNEAQ (reference sequence). V gave up 5 bases and J gave up 5 bases; unmatched junction bases: 8. CDR3 sequence: CASSRRDYRETQYF. In nucleotides, the CDR3 is TGTGCCAGCAGCCGCCGGGACTACAGGGAGACCCAGTACTTC.

There are many counts of this clonotype. In nucleotides, the CDR3 is TGTGCCAGCAGCTCGGGACAGGGAAGACAGCCCCAGCATTTT. This translates into CASSSGQGRQPQHF. This rearrangement joins TRBV5-5 to TRBJ1-5; TRBD1 aligns across 9 bases. Unmatched junction bases numbered 5, after V lost 3 bases and J lost 7 bases. The CDR3 spans 14 residues. The V gene's germline CDR1 is SGHKS and CDR2 YYEKEE (reference sequence).

This clonotype was observed at least ten times. The rearrangement links TRBV7-9 to TRBJ2-7; tentative D call: TRBD1 (6 bases). V dropped 4 bases and J dropped 7 bases, with 14 bases sitting between them. Germline-derived CDR1 and CDR2 are SEHNR and FQNEAQ (reference sequence). The CDR3 length is 13 residues. CDR3 in amino acids: CASSSTGRSEQYF. The CDR3 DNA sequence: TGTGCCAGCAGCTCCACAGGGCGTAGTGAGCAGTACTTC.

The chain combines TRBV28 with TRBJ2-2, with TRBD2 identical over 13 bases. The CDR3 consists of 18 residues. V gave up 5 bases and J gave up 6 bases; unmatched junction bases: 12. Germline lookup yields CDR1 MDHEN and CDR2 SYDVKM. The CDR3 region is CASSPYTILAGGAGELFF. The CDR3 bases are TGTGCCAGCAGTCCCTATACCATACTAGCGGGAGGGGCCGGGGAGCTGTTTTTT.